Each of the 28 T cell receptor beta chains below was sequenced from the same sample in a study of blood T cell repertoires in COVID-19. Only in-frame clones appear in the TCRdb table, and some are missing; sequencing was by immunoSEQ multiplex PCR. Of 150,000 to 200,000 clones detected, over 80% appear once; the ten largest clones hold 10% to 15%. Sequencing was performed on PBMCs or T cells enriched from blood (not recorded which). The receptors were sampled from a woman in her fifties or sixties who had recovered from COVID-19.

The rearrangement uses TRBV2 and TRBJ1-5, with D unresolved. CDR1 and CDR2 from the germline V gene are SNHLY and FYNNEI. The CDR3 extends over 15 amino acids. V lost 6 bases and J lost 0, with 12 bases in between. CDR3 protein: CASSENLASNQPQHF. The CDR3 coding sequence is TGTGCCAGCAGCGAAAACCTAGCTAGCAATCAGCCCCAGCATTTT.

The J gene is TRBJ2-3, the V gene TRBV7-9; D remains ambiguous. This CDR3 spans 11 amino acids. CDR1 and CDR2 (germline): SEHNR, FQNEAQ (reference sequence). Trimming pared 3 bases from V and 5 bases from J, leaving 3 bases between. CDR3 nucleotide sequence: TGTGCCAGCAGCTTCAGAGATACGCAGTATTTT. Translation gives CASSFRDTQYF.

CDR3 in DNA: TGTGCCAGCAGCGGCGGGGGAGTTTCCTCCTACGAGCAGTACTTC. This gives the protein CASSGGGVSSYEQYF. The chain is built from TRBV3-1 (or the pseudogene TRBV3-2) and TRBJ2-7, with TRBD2 identical over 7 bases. Germline CDR1 is LGHDT and CDR2 is YNNKEL (reference sequence). The CDR3 length is 15 residues. With V trimmed by 5 bases and J by 0 bases, 7 bases remained unmatched.

CDR3 DNA: TGTGCCAGCAATGCCGACACGAACTATGGCTACACCTTC. Its protein product is CASNADTNYGYTF. The chain recombines TRBV2 with TRBJ1-2; D ambiguous. CDR1 SNHLY and CDR2 FYNNEI come from the germline V gene. V was clipped by 7 bases and J by 2 bases, with 11 bases between them. CDR3 size: 13 residues.

This chain uses TRBV5-1 with TRBJ2-1; unclear D gene. Germline V gene data show CDR1 as SGHRS and CDR2 as YFSETQ. The CDR3 extends over 15 amino acids. Trimming took 0 bases from V and 4 from J, leaving 11 bases between them. CDR3 coding DNA: TGCGCCAGCAGCTTGGGTGAAAGCCTTTACAATGAGCAGTTCTTC. Its protein product is CASSLGESLYNEQFF.

This clone was found once. The chain has TRBV4-1 and TRBJ2-7; a weak D match, TRBD2 (5 bases). The V gene lost 6 bases and the J gene lost 0 bases, with 15 bases spanning the gap. CDR1 is MGHRA, CDR2 YSYEKL, per germline. The CDR3 is 15 amino acids. DNA for the CDR3: TGCGCCAGCAGGGAGCAGGAGGCCCACTCCTACGAGCAGTACTTC. Translated, it gives CASREQEAHSYEQYF.

This sequence joins TRBV5-1 and TRBJ1-4; D gene uncertain. Per germline, CDR1 SGHRS and CDR2 YFSETQ. V lost 1 base and J lost 8, with 12 bases in between. This CDR3 has 14 amino acids. The CDR3 bases are TGCGCCAGCAGCTTGAGGCCAGGAAGGGAAAAACTGTTTTTT. Amino acid sequence: CASSLRPGREKLFF.

In DNA form, the CDR3 reads TGTGCCACCAGCAACCCCTCCGAGTATGGCTACACCTTC. It is translated as CATSNPSEYGYTF. The gene calls are TRBV15 and TRBJ1-2; D is unclear. Trimming stripped 4 bases from V and 5 bases from J, with 11 bases between. The CDR3 sequence is 13 residues long. Per germline, CDR1 LNHNV and CDR2 YYDKDF (reference sequence). The full variable domain, in which reference TRBV15 and TRBJ1-2 provide the parts outside the CDR3, is DAMVIQNPRYQVTQFGKPVTLSCSQTLNHNVMYWYQQKSSQAPKLLFHYYDKDFNNEADTPDNFQSRRPNTSFCFLDIRSPGLGDTAMYLCATSNPSEYGYTFGSGTRLTVV.

The chain uses TRBV27 and TRBJ2-4; the match to TRBD1 covers 10 bases. With 5 bases clipped from V and 10 bases from J, the junction kept 5 bases outside the gene matches. Germline CDR1 reads MNHEY; CDR2 reads SMNVEV (reference sequence). The CDR3 sequence is 13 residues long. The DNA of the CDR3 is TGTGCCAGCAGTCCCGGGACAGGGGTTATTCAGTACTTC. Translating gives CASSPGTGVIQYF.

V is TRBV7-9 and J is TRBJ2-7; 7 bases fit TRBD1. The germline V gene encodes CDR1 SEHNR and CDR2 FQNEAQ (reference sequence). The trim removed 5 bases at V and 4 bases at J, leaving 8 bases unmatched. This CDR3 has 14 residues. CDR3 protein: CASSPRDRRYEQYF. DNA for the CDR3: TGTGCCAGCAGCCCCCGGGACAGAAGATACGAGCAGTACTTC.

By share of the sample, this clone is large. The chain has TRBV27 and TRBJ2-4; no clear D. Germline V lookup: CDR1 MNHEY, CDR2 SMNVEV (reference sequence). V was trimmed by 5 bases and J by 2 bases, leaving 16 bases between them. The CDR3 covers 16 residues. CDR3 coding DNA: TGTGCCAGCAGTCCCGGGTCTCCGCAGACCAAAAACATTCAGTACTTC. It translates to CASSPGSPQTKNIQYF.

The sample holds a few counts of this clone. The J gene is TRBJ1-4, the V gene TRBV2; 8 positions match TRBD1. Trimming took 8 bases from V and 5 from J; bases not matched to a gene: 1. The CDR3 runs 12 residues. The germline V gene encodes CDR1 SNHLY and CDR2 FYNNEI. In DNA form, the CDR3 reads TGTGCCAGCCGGACAGGGAATGAAAAACTGTTTTTT. Its protein is CASRTGNEKLFF. The full variable domain, in which reference TRBV2 and TRBJ1-4 provide the parts outside the CDR3, is EPEVTQTPSHQVTQMGQEVILRCVPISNHLYFYWYRQILGQKVEFLVSFYNNEISEKSEIFDDQFSVERPDGSNFTLKIRSTKLEDSAMYFCASRTGNEKLFFGSGTQLSVL.

The chain is built from TRBV7-9 and TRBJ1-2; weak D call: TRBD1 (6 bases). CDR3 length: 17 residues. The germline V gene has CDR1 SEHNR and CDR2 FQNEAQ (reference sequence). With 5 bases removed from V and 4 bases from J, the gap between germline ends came to 23 bases. This chain's CDR3 is CASSPWLSNRESYGYTF. As DNA, the CDR3 is TGTGCCAGCAGCCCCTGGTTGTCAAACAGGGAATCCTATGGCTACACCTTC. Full variable domain (outside the CDR3, taken from reference TRBV7-9 and TRBJ1-2): DTGVSQNPRHKITKRGQNVTFRCDPISEHNRLYWYRQTLGQGPEFLTYFQNEAQLEKSRLLSDRFSAERPKGSFSTLEIQRTEQGDSAMYLCASSPWLSNRESYGYTFGSGTRLTVV.

The J gene is TRBJ1-2, the V gene TRBV18; 8 positions agree with TRBD1. The germline V gene has CDR1 KGHSH and CDR2 LQKENI. This CDR3 is built from 13 residues. The J segment lost 4 bases and the V segment lost 5 bases, leaving 3 bases of the junction unmatched. Here the CDR3 DNA reads TGTGCCAGCTCAATGACAGGGGTCTATGGCTACACCTTC. It encodes CASSMTGVYGYTF.

This clone was picked up a small number of times. The rearrangement uses TRBV24-1 and TRBJ1-5, with a possible D match to TRBD1 (5 bases). The length of the CDR3 is 13 residues. The germline V gene has CDR1 KGHDR and CDR2 SFDVKD. V was pared by 9 bases and J by 4 bases, with 12 bases between. CDR3 coding DNA: TGTGCCACCGCGGGGGGAGAGAATCAGCCCCAGCATTTT. This encodes CATAGGENQPQHF.

The J gene is TRBJ1-3, the V gene TRBV27; the match to TRBD1 covers 10 bases. The J segment lost 4 bases and the V segment lost 5 bases, leaving 8 bases of the junction unmatched. Germline V lookup: CDR1 MNHEY, CDR2 SMNVEV (reference sequence). This CDR3 region has 16 residues. The CDR3 reads CASSPSGQGYGNTIYF. The CDR3 DNA reads as TGTGCCAGCAGTCCATCGGGACAGGGGTACGGAAACACCATATATTTT.

This clone has a single count. The chain has TRBV5-1 and TRBJ2-7, with 7 bases fitting TRBD1. Trimming removed 0 bases from V and 4 bases from J; junction bases left unmatched: 7. Germline values: CDR1 SGHRS, CDR2 YFSETQ. This CDR3 spans 15 amino acids. The CDR3, as DNA: TGCGCCAGCAGCTTGGCTCCGGGACAGAGATACGAGCAGTACTTC. This encodes CASSLAPGQRYEQYF. The full variable domain, completed using reference TRBV5-1 and TRBJ2-7, is KAGVTQTPRYLIKTRGQQVTLSCSPISGHRSVSWYQQTPGQGLQFLFEYFSETQRNKGNFPGRFSGRQFSNSRSEMNVSTLELGDSALYLCASSLAPGQRYEQYFGPGTRLTVT.

The gene calls are TRBV3-1 (or the pseudogene TRBV3-2) and TRBJ2-2; 7 bases align to TRBD2. V was pared by 6 bases and J by 4 bases, with 5 bases of the junction left unmatched. Germline-derived CDR1 and CDR2 are LGHDT and YNNKEL (reference sequence). This CDR3 contains 14 residues. CDR3 sequence: CASRRGEGTGELFF. CDR3 nucleotide sequence: TGTGCCAGCAGGCGAGGGGAGGGCACCGGGGAGCTGTTTTTT.

The J gene is TRBJ2-2, the V gene TRBV5-1; 11 bases match TRBD2. Germline V gene data show CDR1 as SGHRS and CDR2 as YFSETQ. With 0 bases clipped from V and 5 bases from J, the junction kept 3 bases outside the gene matches. This CDR3 region has 16 residues. As DNA, the CDR3 is TGCGCCAGCAGCTTGGCCCCTAGCGGGGGGACCGGGGAGCTGTTTTTT. Protein product: CASSLAPSGGTGELFF.

The rearrangement uses TRBV9 and TRBJ2-5; 11 nucleotides line up with TRBD2. The CDR3 is 16 residues long. With V trimmed by 4 bases and J by 0 bases, 5 bases remained unmatched. Germline CDR1 reads SGDLS; CDR2 reads YYNGEE. CDR3 sequence (DNA): TGTGCCAGCAGCCGAAGACTAGCGGGGTACCAAGAGACCCAGTACTTC. As protein: CASSRRLAGYQETQYF.

V and J are TRBV6-6 and TRBJ1-1; D is possibly TRBD1 (5 bases). This CDR3 is built from 14 residues. CDR1 and CDR2 from the germline V gene are MNHNY and SVGAGI (reference sequence). V dropped 0 bases and J dropped 3 bases, with 8 bases sitting between them. The CDR3 nucleotides read TGTGCCAGCAGTTACTCGTGGGGGGACACTGAAGCTTTCTTT. This encodes CASSYSWGDTEAFF.

This chain joins TRBV3-1 (or the pseudogene TRBV3-2) and TRBJ1-6, with D maybe TRBD1 (5 bases). The ends were cut back, 4 bases at V and 8 bases at J, with 12 bases in the middle. Germline V gives CDR1 LGHDT, CDR2 YNNKEL (reference sequence). The CDR3 loop spans 14 amino acids. The DNA for the CDR3 is TGTGCCAGCAGCCCGACAGCGTCGGATTCACCCCTCCACTTT. This translates into CASSPTASDSPLHF.

The rearrangement uses TRBV27 and TRBJ2-7; tentative D call: TRBD1 (5 bases). Trimming left V 3 bases short and J 4 bases short, with 10 bases between. This CDR3 spans 13 amino acids. Germline CDR1 is MNHEY and CDR2 is SMNVEV (reference sequence). The CDR3 here is CASSLTAQYEQYF. Written as DNA, the CDR3 is TGTGCCAGCAGTTTGACAGCCCAGTACGAGCAGTACTTC.

This clone occurred a few times. The rearrangement joins TRBV3-1 (or the pseudogene TRBV3-2) to TRBJ1-2; no definite D call. Germline CDR1 and CDR2: LGHDT and YNNKEL (reference sequence). This CDR3 is 14 amino acids long. The germline V and J ends were trimmed by 1 base and 3 bases, with 9 bases remaining between them. The DNA of the CDR3 is TGTGCCAGCAGCCAAGGTACAGTGGACTATGGCTACACCTTC. Amino acid sequence: CASSQGTVDYGYTF.

In this sample, this clone turned up once. In DNA, the CDR3 is TGTGCCAGCAGTCCGCAGACAGGGTTCCGTTACGAGCAGTACTTC. Translating it yields CASSPQTGFRYEQYF. This rearrangement joins TRBV27 to TRBJ2-7; 7 bases line up with TRBD1. CDR1 and CDR2 (germline): MNHEY, SMNVEV (reference sequence). Losses at the gene ends were 5 bases for V and 4 bases for J; bases not matched to a gene: 11. This CDR3 spans 15 amino acids.

This sequence joins TRBV7-8 and TRBJ2-3, with D tentatively TRBD1 (6 bases). V was clipped by 3 bases and J by 3 bases, with 13 bases between them. This CDR3 is built from 15 residues. Germline CDR1 SGHVS, CDR2 FQNEAQ. The CDR3 region is CASSLGTPGTDTQYF. The DNA for the CDR3 is TGTGCCAGCAGCTTGGGGACACCCGGGACAGATACGCAGTATTTT. The whole variable domain, remainder taken from reference TRBV7-8 and TRBJ2-3, is GAGVSQSPRYKVAKRGQDVALRCDPISGHVSLFWYQQALGQGPEFLTYFQNEAQLDKSGLPSDRFFAERPEGSVSTLKIQRTQQEDSAVYLCASSLGTPGTDTQYFGPGTRLTVL.

This chain uses TRBV4-1 with TRBJ2-5; TRBD2 agrees at 11 bases. The J segment lost 7 bases and the V segment lost 1 base, leaving 11 bases of the junction unmatched. CDR3 size: 17 residues. The germline V gene has CDR1 MGHRA and CDR2 YSYEKL. CDR3 protein: CASSQVLAGARNRTQYF. The CDR3 DNA sequence: TGCGCCAGCAGCCAAGTACTAGCGGGGGCCCGAAATCGGACCCAGTACTTC.

The chain is built from TRBV2 and TRBJ2-5; 7 positions match TRBD1. Germline trimming cut 7 bases from V and 0 bases from J; bases unmatched to any gene: 8. This CDR3 has 15 residues. The germline V gene encodes CDR1 SNHLY and CDR2 FYNNEI. The CDR3 nucleotides read TGTGCCAGCACCGACTCAGGGGGATACCAAGAGACCCAGTACTTC. Translated, it gives CASTDSGGYQETQYF.